This TCR beta chain was recovered during a study of metastatic and nonmetastatic thyroid tumors (dated by TCRdb to the early 2020s). For the study in its entirety: Repertoires from peripheral blood and from tumor or nodule tissue samples of malignant and benign thyroid patients were compared. Broader findings and caveats from the paper: In both blood and tumor samples, TCR beta diversity was reported to be significantly higher in malignant tumors than in benign nodules.

No treatment had been received by any patient before thyroid surgery. The study retrospectively analysed patient clinical samples collected from the early 2010s to the late 2010s using T-cell receptor beta sequencing. This clone appeared a few times. Its antigen is still unknown. The DNA is omitted, as the CDR3 cannot be located on it reliably, and the CDR3 follows TCRdb's listing. The method behind the library was PCR. The sequencer listed for this sample is Illumina HiSeq 4000. High-throughput sequencing was used to profile the CDR3 region of the TCR beta-chain in every patient. The authors' analysis ran thus. The researchers built a classifier to tell apart papillary thyroid cancer patients with distant metastasis, based on CDR3 differences among clinicopathological groups. To measure repertoire diversity the researchers used the Shannon index, while the Morisita-Horn index served to gauge how similar the tumor and blood repertoires were. TCRdb reworked the public reads: Q25 trimming with fastp, MiXCR clone assembly, productive beta chains retained. These V and J calls are TCRdb output, not the study's own analysis. The sample table contains about 40,000 clones; only one count was recorded for about an eighth of them. The ten largest make up roughly 25% of the sample.

The germline V gene yields MNHNS for CDR1 and SASEGT for CDR2. From its cysteine to its phenylalanine, the CDR3 spans 15 amino acids. This clonotype was obtained from a female donor with papillary thyroid cancer or a benign thyroid nodule (not recorded which). Some clones in this sample may be carry-over from other donors' samples. What was sequenced was blood. The chain employs TRBV6-1 and TRBJ1-5. The encoded CDR3 is CASFVGVGINQPQHF.